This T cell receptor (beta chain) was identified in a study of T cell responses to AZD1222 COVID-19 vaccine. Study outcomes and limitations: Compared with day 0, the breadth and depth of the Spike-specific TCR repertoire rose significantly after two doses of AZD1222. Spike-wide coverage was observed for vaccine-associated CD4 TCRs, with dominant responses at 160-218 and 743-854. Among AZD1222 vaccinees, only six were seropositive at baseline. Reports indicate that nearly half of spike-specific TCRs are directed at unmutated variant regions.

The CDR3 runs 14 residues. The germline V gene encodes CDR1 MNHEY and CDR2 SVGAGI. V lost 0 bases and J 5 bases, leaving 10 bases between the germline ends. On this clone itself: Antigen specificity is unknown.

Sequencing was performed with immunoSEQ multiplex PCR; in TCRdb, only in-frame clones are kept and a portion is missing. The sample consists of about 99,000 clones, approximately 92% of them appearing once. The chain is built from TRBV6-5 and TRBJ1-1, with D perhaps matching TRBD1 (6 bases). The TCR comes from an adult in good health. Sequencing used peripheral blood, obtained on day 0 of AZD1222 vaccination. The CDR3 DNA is TGTGCCAGCAGTTACTCTGGGGGGCGAACTGAAGCTTTCTTT. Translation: CASSYSGGRTEAFF.